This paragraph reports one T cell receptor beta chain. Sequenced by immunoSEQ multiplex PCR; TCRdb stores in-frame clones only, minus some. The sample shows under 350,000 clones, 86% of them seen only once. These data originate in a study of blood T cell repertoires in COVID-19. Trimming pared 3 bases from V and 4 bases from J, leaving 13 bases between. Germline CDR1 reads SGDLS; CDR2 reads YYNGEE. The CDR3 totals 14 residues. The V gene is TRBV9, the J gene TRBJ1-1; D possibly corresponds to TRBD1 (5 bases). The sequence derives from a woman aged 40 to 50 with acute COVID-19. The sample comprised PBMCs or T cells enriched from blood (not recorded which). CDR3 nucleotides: TGTGCCAGCAGCGACAGACCTCAGGGCACTGAAGCTTTCTTT. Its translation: CASSDRPQGTEAFF.